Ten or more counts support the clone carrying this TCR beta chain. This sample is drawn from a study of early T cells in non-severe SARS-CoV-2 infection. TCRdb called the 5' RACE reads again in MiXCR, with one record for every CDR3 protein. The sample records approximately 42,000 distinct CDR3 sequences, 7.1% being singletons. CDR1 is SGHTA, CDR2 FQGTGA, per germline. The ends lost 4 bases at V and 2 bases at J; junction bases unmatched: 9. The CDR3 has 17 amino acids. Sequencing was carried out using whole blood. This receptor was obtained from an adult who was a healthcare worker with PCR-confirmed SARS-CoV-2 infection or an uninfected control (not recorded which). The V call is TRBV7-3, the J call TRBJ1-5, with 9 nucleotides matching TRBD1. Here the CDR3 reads CASSSNGTGCGNQPQHF. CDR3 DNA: TGTGCCAGCAGCTCCAATGGGACAGGGTGTGGCAATCAGCCCCAGCATTTT.